Here is one TCR beta chain with its context. No cognate antigen has been identified for it. It has no much larger one-base neighbor in the sample; base qualities were not kept. V loses 2 bases of germline sequence and J loses 4 bases, and the interval between the two ends is 14 bases. From cysteine to phenylalanine, the CDR3 is 15 amino acids long. Kept here is only the CDR3 DNA, which spans 45 bases and is read in frame from base 1. CDR1 and CDR2 are drawn from the germline V gene (reference sequence): WNHNN, SYGVQD. This record comes from a study of OX40 agonist ivuxolimab in advanced cancers. About the investigation overall: Ivuxolimab was a fully human IgG2 agonistic monoclonal antibody targeting the costimulatory receptor OX40 (CD134). Intravenous ivuxolimab was administered to patients every 2 weeks at six dose levels: 0.01, 0.1, 0.3, 1.5, 3 and 10 mg/kg. Among the roughly 54 dose-escalation patients, about 20 had hepatocellular carcinoma, roughly 15 melanoma, 9 renal cell carcinoma and 9 head and neck cancer. In the dose-escalation cohort, 82.7% of patients were male, and the mean age was roughly 60 years with a range of roughly 23 to 79. Patients were allowed to have had prior anti-PD-1, anti-PD-L1 or anti-CTLA-4 therapy, and around 43% of the dose-escalation patients had been treated with checkpoint inhibitors. Partial responses were achieved by three dose-escalation patients, of whom one had hepatocellular carcinoma and two had cutaneous melanoma. Peripheral TCRbeta sequencing aimed to test whether ivuxolimab altered TCR sequence diversity and caused clonal T-cell expansion. The paper describes the monotherapy dose-escalation part (N of about 52 patients) of the phase I trial of ivuxolimab. The research as a whole found: Clonal expansion of both CD4+ and CD8+ blood T cells was observed from baseline to week 6 at doses 0.1 to 3.0 mg/kg. In partial responders in the 0.1-3.0 mg/kg groups, normalized peripheral clonal expansion was found to be among the lowest, especially among CD8+ T cells. After ivuxolimab, CD8+ T cells had more expanded clones than CD4+ T cells on average. Low levels of normalized T-cell clonal expansion were also seen in some patients who did not respond. Which antigens the clonally expanded peripheral T cells were specific for was not determined.

The trial excluded patients who had a history of autoimmune disease or who were on systemic immunosuppression. Peripheral blood for TCR sequencing was collected from all dose cohorts at baseline, on cycle 4 day 1, and on cycle 7 day 1. Samples came from an open-label, multicenter, first-in-human phase I dose-escalation trial of ivuxolimab. The trial enrolled adults with locally advanced or metastatic head and neck squamous cell, hepatocellular, melanoma or renal cell carcinoma. Before TCR sequencing, CD4+ and CD8+ T cells were separately sorted from peripheral blood. Genomic DNA was isolated from the sorted cells so that the TCRbeta CDR3 region could be sequenced. The immunoSEQ Assay was used for sequencing of TCRbeta CDR3 regions. Imported from immuneACCESS, the table was reduced by TCRdb to in-frame sequences with V and J called. These copies leave out some clones; in studies compared against another copy, an unresolved V gene accounts for under half, and the cause of the remainder is not known. The sample profile shows fewer than 40,000 clones; roughly 80% of them were found once. Approximately 12% of the sample lies in the top ten.

The chain employs TRBV10-1 and TRBJ2-5, with a tentative D gene TRBD1 over 6 matching bases. This specimen consisted of CD4+ or CD8+ T cells sorted from blood, obtained in a trial of the OX40 agonist ivuxolimab. The TCR originated in an adult with an advanced solid tumor such as melanoma, head and neck, liver or kidney cancer. The CDR3 here reads CASSEGLGRGETQYF. The sequenced DNA: TGCGCCAGCAGTGAGGGACTCGGCAGGGGAGAGACCCAGTACTTC.